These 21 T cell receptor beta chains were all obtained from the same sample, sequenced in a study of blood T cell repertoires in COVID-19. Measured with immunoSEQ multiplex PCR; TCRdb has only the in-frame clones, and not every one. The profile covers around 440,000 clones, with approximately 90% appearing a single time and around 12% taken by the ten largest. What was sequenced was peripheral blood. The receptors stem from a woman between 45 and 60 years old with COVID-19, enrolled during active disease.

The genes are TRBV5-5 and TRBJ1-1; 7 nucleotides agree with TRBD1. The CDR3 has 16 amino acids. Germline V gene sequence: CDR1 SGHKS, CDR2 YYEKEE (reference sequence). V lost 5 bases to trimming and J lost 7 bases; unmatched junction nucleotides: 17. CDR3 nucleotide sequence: TGTGCCAGCAGGACGGGACAGCCACATGGGATGAGTGAAGCTTTCTTT. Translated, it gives CASRTGQPHGMSEAFF.

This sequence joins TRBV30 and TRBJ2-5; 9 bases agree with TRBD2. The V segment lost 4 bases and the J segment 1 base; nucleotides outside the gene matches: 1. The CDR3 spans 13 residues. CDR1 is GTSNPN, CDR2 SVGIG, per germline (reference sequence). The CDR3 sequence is CAWTAGGQETQYF. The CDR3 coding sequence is TGTGCCTGGACAGCGGGGGGCCAAGAGACCCAGTACTTC.

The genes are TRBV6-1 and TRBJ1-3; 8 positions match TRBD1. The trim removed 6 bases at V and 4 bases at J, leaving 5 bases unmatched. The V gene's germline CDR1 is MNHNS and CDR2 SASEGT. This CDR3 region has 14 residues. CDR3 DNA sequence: TGTGCCAGCAGCTCGGGACAGGTCGGAAACACCATATATTTT. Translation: CASSSGQVGNTIYF.

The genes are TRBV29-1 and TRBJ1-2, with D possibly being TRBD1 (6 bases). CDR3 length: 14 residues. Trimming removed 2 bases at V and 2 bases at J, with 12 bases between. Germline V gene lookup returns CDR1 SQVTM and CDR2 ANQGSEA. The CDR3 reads CSVELQGSNYGYTF. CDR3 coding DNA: TGCAGCGTTGAACTCCAGGGGTCCAACTATGGCTACACCTTC.

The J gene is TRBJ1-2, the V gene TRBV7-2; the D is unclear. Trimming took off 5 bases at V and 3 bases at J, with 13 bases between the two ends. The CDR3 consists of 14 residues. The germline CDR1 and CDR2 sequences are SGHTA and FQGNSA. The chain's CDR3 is CASSPITRDYGYTF. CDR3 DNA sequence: TGTGCCAGCAGCCCAATTACGAGGGACTATGGCTACACCTTC.

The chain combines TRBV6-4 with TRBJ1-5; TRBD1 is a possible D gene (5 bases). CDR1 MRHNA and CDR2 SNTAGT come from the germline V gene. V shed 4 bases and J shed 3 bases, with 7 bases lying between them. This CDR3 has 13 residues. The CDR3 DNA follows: TGTGCCAGCAGTGCAGGGCTCAATCAGCCCCAGCATTTT. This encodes CASSAGLNQPQHF.

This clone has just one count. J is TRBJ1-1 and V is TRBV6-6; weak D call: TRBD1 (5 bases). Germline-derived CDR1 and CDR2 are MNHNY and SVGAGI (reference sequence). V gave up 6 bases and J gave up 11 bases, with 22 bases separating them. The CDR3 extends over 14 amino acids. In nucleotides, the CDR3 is TGTGCCAGCAGCTCCCTGGCGGTGGGGCTCAATGCTTTCTTT. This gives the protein CASSSLAVGLNAFF.

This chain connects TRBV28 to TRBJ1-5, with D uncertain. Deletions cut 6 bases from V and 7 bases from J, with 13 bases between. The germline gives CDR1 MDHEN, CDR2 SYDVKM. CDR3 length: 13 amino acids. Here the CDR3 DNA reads TGTGCCAGCAGCCTGGAACTCGGGCAGCCCCAGCATTTT. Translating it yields CASSLELGQPQHF.

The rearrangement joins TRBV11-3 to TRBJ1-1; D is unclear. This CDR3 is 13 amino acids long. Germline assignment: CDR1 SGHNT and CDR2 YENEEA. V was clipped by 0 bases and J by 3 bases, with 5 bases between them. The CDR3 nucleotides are TGTGCCAGCAGCTTAGAGAGGGACACTGAAGCTTTCTTT. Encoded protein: CASSLERDTEAFF.

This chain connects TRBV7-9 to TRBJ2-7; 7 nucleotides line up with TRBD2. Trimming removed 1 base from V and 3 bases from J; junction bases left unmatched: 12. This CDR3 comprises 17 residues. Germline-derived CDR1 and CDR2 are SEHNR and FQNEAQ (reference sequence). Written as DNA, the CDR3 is TGTGCCAGCAGCTTAGACGCGCTAGCGGCATCGGGCTACGAGCAGTACTTC. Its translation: CASSLDALAASGYEQYF.

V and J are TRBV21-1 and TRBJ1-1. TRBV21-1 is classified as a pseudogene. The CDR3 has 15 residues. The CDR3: CASSNQRTTGTEAFF. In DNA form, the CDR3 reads TGTGCCAGCAGCAACCAACGGACTACCGGCACTGAAGCTTTCTTT.

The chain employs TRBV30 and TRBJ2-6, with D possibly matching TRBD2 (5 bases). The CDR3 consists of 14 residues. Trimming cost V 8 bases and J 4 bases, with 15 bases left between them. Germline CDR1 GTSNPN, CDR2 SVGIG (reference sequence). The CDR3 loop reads CARGSGSGANVLTF. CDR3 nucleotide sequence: TGTGCCCGAGGGTCGGGATCCGGGGCCAACGTCCTGACTTTC.

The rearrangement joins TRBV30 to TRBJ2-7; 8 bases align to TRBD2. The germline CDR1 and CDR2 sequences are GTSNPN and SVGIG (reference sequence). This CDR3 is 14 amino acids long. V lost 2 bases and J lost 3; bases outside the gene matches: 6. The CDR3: CAWSSRGGVYEQYF. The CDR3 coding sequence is TGTGCCTGGAGTTCCCGGGGGGGGGTCTACGAGCAGTACTTC.

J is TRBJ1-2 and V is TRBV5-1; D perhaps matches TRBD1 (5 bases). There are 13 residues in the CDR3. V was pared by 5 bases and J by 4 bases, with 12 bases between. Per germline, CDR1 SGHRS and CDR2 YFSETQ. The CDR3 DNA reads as TGCGCCAGCAGTCTCTCAGGGTTCTATGGCTACACCTTC. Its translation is CASSLSGFYGYTF.

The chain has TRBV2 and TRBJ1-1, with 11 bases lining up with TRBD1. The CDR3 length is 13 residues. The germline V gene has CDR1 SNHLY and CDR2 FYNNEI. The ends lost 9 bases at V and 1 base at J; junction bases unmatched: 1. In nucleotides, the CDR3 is TGTGCCAGAGGACAGGGGGCGAACACTGAAGCTTTCTTT. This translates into CARGQGANTEAFF.

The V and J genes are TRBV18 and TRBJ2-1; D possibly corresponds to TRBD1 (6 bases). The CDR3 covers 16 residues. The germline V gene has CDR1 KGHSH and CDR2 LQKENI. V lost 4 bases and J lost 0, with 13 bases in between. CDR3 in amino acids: CASSRSGDPSYNEQFF. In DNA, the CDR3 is TGTGCCAGCTCACGTTCAGGGGATCCCTCCTACAATGAGCAGTTCTTC. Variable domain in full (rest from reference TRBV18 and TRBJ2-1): NAGVMQNPRHLVRRRGQEARLRCSPMKGHSHVYWYRQLPEEGLKFMVYLQKENIIDESGMPKERFSAEFPKEGPSILRIQQVVRGDSAAYFCASSRSGDPSYNEQFFGPGTRLTVL.

The CDR3: CATSRDGGSINTGELFF. DNA for the CDR3: TGTGCCACCAGCAGAGATGGAGGGTCGATAAACACCGGGGAGCTGTTTTTT. The chain is built from TRBV15 and TRBJ2-2, with a possible D match to TRBD2 (6 bases). The germline V gene encodes CDR1 LNHNV and CDR2 YYDKDF (reference sequence). Trimming pared 0 bases from V and 2 bases from J, leaving 13 bases between. The CDR3 covers 17 residues.

CDR3 nucleotide sequence: TGTGCCAGCAACCCGACAGGGGGTGGCACTGAAGCTTTCTTT. It specifies CASNPTGGGTEAFF. The chain has TRBV9 and TRBJ1-1; TRBD1 matches 9 bases. CDR3 length: 14 residues. With 6 bases clipped from V and 4 bases from J, the junction kept 7 bases outside the gene matches. Germline-derived CDR1 and CDR2 are SGDLS and YYNGEE.

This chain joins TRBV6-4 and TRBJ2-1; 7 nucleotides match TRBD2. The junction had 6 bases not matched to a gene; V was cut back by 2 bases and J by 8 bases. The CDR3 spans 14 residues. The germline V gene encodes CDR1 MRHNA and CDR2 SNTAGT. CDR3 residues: CASSDETSSDEQFF. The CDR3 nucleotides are TGTGCCAGCAGTGACGAGACTAGCTCGGATGAGCAGTTCTTC.

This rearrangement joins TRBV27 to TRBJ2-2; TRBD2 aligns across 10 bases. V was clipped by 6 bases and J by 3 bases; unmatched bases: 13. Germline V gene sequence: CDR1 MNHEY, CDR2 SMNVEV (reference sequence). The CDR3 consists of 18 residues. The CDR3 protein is CASRPGDRAGGYTGELFF. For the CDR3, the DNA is TGTGCCAGCAGACCAGGAGACCGAGCGGGGGGGTACACCGGGGAGCTGTTTTTT.

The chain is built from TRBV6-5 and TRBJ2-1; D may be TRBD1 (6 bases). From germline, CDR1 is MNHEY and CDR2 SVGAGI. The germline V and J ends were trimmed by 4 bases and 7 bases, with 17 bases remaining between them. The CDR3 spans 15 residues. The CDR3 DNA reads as TGTGCCAGCAGTTGGATGGGGGCGAGTGGGAATGAGCAGTTCTTC. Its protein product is CASSWMGASGNEQFF.